This TCR beta chain appears in the sequencing data of a study of HIV-infected children after antiretroviral therapy interruption. Described treatment: PENTA 11 planned treatment interruption arm or continuous ART arm. The TCR library was built from RNA with a 3' RACE protocol and unique molecular identifiers. TCRdb re-called the 3' RACE reads through MiXCR, storing one row per CDR3 protein. The sample shows tens of thousands of distinct CDR3 sequences, 4.3% of them seen only once. In its sample, this clonotype was seen many times. Looked up from germline, CDR1 is SQVTM and CDR2 is ANQGSEA. The length of the CDR3 is 11 residues. V shed 7 bases and J shed 5 bases, with 9 bases lying between them.

The V and J genes are TRBV29-1 and TRBJ2-1; D not resolved. This TCR came from a pool of human donors with HIV. The sequencing used CD45RA+ CD4+ T cells from PBMCs, pooled from several time points, collected from a donor given antiretroviral therapy, either interrupted or continuous. Documented subset: naive CD4+ CD45RA+ CD45RO- T cells. The CDR3 protein is CSDTKHNEQFF. CDR3 nucleotide sequence: TGCAGCGACACCAAGCACAATGAGCAGTTCTTC.